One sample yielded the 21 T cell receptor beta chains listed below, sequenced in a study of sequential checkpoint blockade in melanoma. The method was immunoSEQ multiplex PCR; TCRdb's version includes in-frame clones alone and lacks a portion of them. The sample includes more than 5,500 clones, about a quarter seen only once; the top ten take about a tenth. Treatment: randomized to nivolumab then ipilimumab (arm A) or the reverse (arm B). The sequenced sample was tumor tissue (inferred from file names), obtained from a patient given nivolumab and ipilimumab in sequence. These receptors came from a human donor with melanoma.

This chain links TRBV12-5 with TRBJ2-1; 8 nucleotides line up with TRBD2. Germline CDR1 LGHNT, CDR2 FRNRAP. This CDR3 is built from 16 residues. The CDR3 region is CASEKGPGGVYNEQFF. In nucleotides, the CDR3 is TGTGCCAGCGAGAAGGGGCCGGGAGGGGTTTACAATGAGCAGTTCTTC.

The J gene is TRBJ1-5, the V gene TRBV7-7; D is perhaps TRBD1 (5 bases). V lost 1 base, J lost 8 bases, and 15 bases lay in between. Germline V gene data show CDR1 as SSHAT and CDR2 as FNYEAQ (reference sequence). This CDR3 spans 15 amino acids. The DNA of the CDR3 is TGTGCCAGCAGCTTAGGACGGCAGGGAGTAGAGCCCCAGCATTTT. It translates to CASSLGRQGVEPQHF. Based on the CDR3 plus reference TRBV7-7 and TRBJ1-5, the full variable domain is GAGVSQSPRYKVTKRGQDVTLRCDPISSHATLYWYQQALGQGPEFLTYFNYEAQPDKSGLPSDRFSAERPEGSISTLTIQRTEQRDSAMYRCASSLGRQGVEPQHFGDGTRLSIL.

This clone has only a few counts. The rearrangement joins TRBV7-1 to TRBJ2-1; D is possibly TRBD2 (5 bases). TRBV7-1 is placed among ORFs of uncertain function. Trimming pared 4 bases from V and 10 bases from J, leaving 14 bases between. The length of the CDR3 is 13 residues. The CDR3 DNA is TGTGCCAGCAGCTTAGCGCTAGCTGGGGAGCAGTTCTTC. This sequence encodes CASSLALAGEQFF.

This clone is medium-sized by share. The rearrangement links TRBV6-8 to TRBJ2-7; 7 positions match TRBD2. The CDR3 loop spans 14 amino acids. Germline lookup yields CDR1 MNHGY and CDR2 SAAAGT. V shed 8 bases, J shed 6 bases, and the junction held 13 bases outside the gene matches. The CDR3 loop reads CASAVTGTGGEQYV. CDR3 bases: TGTGCCAGCGCTGTCACCGGGACGGGGGGCGAGCAGTACGTC.

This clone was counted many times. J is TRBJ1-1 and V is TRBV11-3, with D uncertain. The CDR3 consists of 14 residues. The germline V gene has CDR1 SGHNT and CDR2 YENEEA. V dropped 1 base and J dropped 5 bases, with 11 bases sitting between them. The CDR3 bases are TGTGCCAGCAGCTTAGTCCGATCGGGGACTGAAGCTTTCTTT. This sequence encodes CASSLVRSGTEAFF.

The CDR3 here is CATAKGGSGSTDTQYF. Here the CDR3 DNA reads TGTGCCACCGCGAAGGGGGGCAGCGGAAGCACAGATACGCAGTATTTT. The chain joins TRBV19 to TRBJ2-3; D may correspond to TRBD1 or TRBD2 (6 bases each). The V gene's germline CDR1 is LNHDA and CDR2 SQIVND (reference sequence). V was cut by 10 bases and J by 0 bases, with 20 bases left in between. CDR3 length equals 16 residues.

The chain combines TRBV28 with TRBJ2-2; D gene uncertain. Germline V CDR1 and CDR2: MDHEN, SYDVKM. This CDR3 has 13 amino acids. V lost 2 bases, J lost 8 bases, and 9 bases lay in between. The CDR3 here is CASSLTAIGELFF. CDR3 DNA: TGTGCCAGCAGTTTAACGGCGATTGGGGAGCTGTTTTTT.

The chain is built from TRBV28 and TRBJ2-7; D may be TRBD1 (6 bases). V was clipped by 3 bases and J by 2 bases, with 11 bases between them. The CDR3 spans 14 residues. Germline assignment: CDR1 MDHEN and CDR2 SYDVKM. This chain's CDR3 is CASSFRGEPYEQYV. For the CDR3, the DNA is TGTGCCAGCAGTTTCAGGGGAGAACCCTACGAGCAGTACGTC.

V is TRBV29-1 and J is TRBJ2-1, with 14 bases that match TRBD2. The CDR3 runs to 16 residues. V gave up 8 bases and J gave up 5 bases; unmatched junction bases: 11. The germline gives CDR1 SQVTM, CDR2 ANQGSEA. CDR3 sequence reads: CSSGTSGRRTDNEQFF. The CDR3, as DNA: TGCAGCTCTGGGACTAGCGGGAGAAGGACCGACAATGAGCAGTTCTTC.

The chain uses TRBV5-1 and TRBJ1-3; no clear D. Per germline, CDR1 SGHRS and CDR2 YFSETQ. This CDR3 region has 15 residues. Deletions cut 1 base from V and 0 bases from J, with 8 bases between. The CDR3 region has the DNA TGCGCCAGCAGCTTGAATGGCCACTCTGGAAACACCATATATTTT. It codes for CASSLNGHSGNTIYF.

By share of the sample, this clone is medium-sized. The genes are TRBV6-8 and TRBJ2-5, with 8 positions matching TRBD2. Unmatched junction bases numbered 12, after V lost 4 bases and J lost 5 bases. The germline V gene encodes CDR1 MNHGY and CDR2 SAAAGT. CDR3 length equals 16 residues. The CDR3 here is CASSLIPSGSGETQYF. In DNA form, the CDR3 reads TGTGCCAGCAGTTTAATCCCCAGCGGGAGCGGGGAGACCCAGTACTTC.

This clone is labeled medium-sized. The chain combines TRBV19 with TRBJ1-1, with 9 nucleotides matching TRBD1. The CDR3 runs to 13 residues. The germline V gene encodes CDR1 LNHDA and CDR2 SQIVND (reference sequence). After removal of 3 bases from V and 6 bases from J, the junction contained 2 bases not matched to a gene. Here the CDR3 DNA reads TGTGCCAGTAGTATCGACAGGGGGGCTGAAGCTTTCTTT. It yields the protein CASSIDRGAEAFF.

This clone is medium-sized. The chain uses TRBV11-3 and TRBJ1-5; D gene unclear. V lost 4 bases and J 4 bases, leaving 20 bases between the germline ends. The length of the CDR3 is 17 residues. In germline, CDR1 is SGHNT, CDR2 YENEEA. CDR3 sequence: CASSSVPTTYTNQPQHF. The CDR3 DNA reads TGTGCCAGCAGCTCAGTTCCCACCACCTATACGAATCAGCCCCAGCATTTT.

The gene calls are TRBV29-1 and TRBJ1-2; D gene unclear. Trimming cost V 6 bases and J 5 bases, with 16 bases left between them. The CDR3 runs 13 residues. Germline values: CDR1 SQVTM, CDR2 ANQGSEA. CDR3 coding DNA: TGCAGCGTCCCCCATGGAAATCGGTATGGCTACACCTTC. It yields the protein CSVPHGNRYGYTF.

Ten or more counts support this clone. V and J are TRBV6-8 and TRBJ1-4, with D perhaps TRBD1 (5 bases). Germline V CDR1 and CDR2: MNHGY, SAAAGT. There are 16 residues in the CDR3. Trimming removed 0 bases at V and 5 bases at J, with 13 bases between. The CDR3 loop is CASSYSAGQKNEKLFF. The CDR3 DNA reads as TGTGCCAGCAGTTACTCCGCAGGACAAAAGAATGAAAAACTGTTTTTT.

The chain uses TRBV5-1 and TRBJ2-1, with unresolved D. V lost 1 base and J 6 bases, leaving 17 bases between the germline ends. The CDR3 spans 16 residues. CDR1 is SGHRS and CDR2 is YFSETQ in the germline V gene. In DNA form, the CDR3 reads TGCGCCAGCAGCTTGTCTTTAGGTTTTGGCAGCAATGAGCAGTTCTTC. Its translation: CASSLSLGFGSNEQFF. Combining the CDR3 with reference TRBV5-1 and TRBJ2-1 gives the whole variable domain KAGVTQTPRYLIKTRGQQVTLSCSPISGHRSVSWYQQTPGQGLQFLFEYFSETQRNKGNFPGRFSGRQFSNSRSEMNVSTLELGDSALYLCASSLSLGFGSNEQFFGPGTRLTVL.

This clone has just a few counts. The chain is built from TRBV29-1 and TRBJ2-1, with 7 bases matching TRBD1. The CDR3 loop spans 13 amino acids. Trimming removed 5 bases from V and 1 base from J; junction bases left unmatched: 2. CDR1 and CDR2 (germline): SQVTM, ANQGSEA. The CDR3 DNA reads TGCAGCGTTCGGGACAGTTCCTACAATGAGCAGTTCTTC. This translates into CSVRDSSYNEQFF.

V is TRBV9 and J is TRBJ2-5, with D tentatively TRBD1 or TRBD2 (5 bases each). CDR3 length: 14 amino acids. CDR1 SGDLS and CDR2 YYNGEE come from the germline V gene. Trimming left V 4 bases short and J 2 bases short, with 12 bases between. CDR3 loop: CASSPGATQETQYF. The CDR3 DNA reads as TGTGCCAGCAGCCCCGGGGCCACACAAGAGACCCAGTACTTC.

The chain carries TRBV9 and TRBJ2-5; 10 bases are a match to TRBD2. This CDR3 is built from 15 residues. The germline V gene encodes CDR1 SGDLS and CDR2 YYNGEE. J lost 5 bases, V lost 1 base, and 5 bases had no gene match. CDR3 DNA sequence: TGTGCCAGCAGCGTATCTAGCGGGAGATGGGAGACCCAGTACTTC. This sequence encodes CASSVSSGRWETQYF. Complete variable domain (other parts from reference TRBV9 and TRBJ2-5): DSGVTQTPKHLITATGQRVTLRCSPRSGDLSVYWYQQSLDQGLQFLIQYYNGEERAKGNILERFSAQQFPDLHSELNLSSLELGDSALYFCASSVSSGRWETQYFGPGTRLLVL.

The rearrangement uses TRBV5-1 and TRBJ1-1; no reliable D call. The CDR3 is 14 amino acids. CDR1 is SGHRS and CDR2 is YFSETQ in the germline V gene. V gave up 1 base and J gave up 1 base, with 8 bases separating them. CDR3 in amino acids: CASSLYGANTEAFF. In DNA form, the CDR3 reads TGCGCCAGCAGCTTGTACGGTGCGAACACTGAAGCTTTCTTT.

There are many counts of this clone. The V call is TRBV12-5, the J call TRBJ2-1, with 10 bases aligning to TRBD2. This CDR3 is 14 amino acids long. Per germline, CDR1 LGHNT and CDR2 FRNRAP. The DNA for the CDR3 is TGTGCCATCTCTAGCGGGAGCCCTCGTTATGAGCAGTTCTTC. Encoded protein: CAISSGSPRYEQFF.